Here is one T cell receptor beta chain with its context. The germline V gene has CDR1 SEHNR and CDR2 FQNEAQ (reference sequence). V was shortened by 6 bases and J by 4 bases, with 21 bases between the two germline ends. The CDR3 is 16 amino acids. Some clones are missing from TCRdb's copy, which holds only in-frame ones; the method was immunoSEQ multiplex PCR. This sample yields some 340,000 clones, of which 90% are seen a single time; roughly 3.6% belongs to the top ten. This entry belongs to a study of blood T cell repertoires in COVID-19. This clonotype originated in a woman in her twenties or thirties who had been exposed to COVID-19. This rearrangement joins TRBV7-9 to TRBJ1-2; a weak D match, TRBD1 (5 bases). The sequenced sample consisted of PBMCs or T cells enriched from blood (not recorded which). Written as DNA, the CDR3 is TGTGCCAGCAGTCCCAAAGGGGCAGGGAACACCTATGGCTACACCTTC. Its protein product is CASSPKGAGNTYGYTF.